Presented here are 4 T cell receptor beta chains from one specimen sequenced in a study of beta chain features in type 1 diabetes. Reverse transcription of all isolated RNA meant that expressed TCRB transcripts were sequenced. TCRdb's table, derived via immunoSEQ multiplex PCR, lists solely in-frame clones and lacks some. The table has 95,000 to 150,000 clones, 15% to 20% seen once. These receptors' antigens are unknown. Findings and limits, study-wide: Within each of all four CD4+ subsets, Type 1 diabetes patients had TCRB CDR3s that were moderately but significantly shorter.

The sequencing sample was made of central memory CD4+ T cells from blood. The receptors come from a man younger than 35 with type 1 diabetes.

The chain is built from TRBV9 and TRBJ2-1, with D possibly being TRBD1 or TRBD2 (5 bases each). The CDR3 is 15 residues long. Germline V lookup: CDR1 SGDLS, CDR2 YYNGEE. Trimming took off 4 bases at V and 4 bases at J, with 15 bases between the two ends. The CDR3 DNA is TGTGCCAGCAGCCCAGGGAGCGGCTATTACAATGAGCAGTTCTTC. Translated, it gives CASSPGSGYYNEQFF.

This clone was found a few times. The chain is built from TRBV29-1 and TRBJ2-6, with unresolved D. V dropped 4 bases and J dropped 6 bases, with 7 bases sitting between them. The CDR3 extends over 12 amino acids. CDR1 and CDR2 from the germline V gene are SQVTM and ANQGSEA. CDR3 in DNA: TGCAGCGTTGGGTCGGAGGCCAACGTCCTGACTTTC. Translating gives CSVGSEANVLTF.

CDR3 nucleotide sequence: TGTGCCAGCAGTGAAGGCGGCAGCACAGATACGCAGTATTTT. This gives the protein CASSEGGSTDTQYF. The chain combines TRBV2 with TRBJ2-3; no reliable D call. There are 14 residues in the CDR3. V lost 1 base and J lost 0, with 5 bases in between. Looked up from germline, CDR1 is SNHLY and CDR2 is FYNNEI.

This clone has only a few counts. The chain recombines TRBV7-3 with TRBJ1-2, with unresolved D. Germline assignment: CDR1 SGHTA and CDR2 FQGTGA. V gave up 4 bases and J gave up 7 bases, with 16 bases separating them. The CDR3 has 14 amino acids. This chain's CDR3 is CASSSEPGFFGYTF. The CDR3 DNA reads as TGTGCCAGCAGCTCAGAACCGGGATTTTTTGGCTACACCTTC.